This record covers a single TCR beta chain. The data were produced by immunoSEQ multiplex PCR, yet TCRdb's version contains in-frame clones alone and is incomplete. Of about 480,000 clones in the sample, more than 85% were seen once. The CDR3 sequence is 14 residues long. Germline V CDR1 and CDR2: SGHNT, YYREEE (reference sequence). Deletions cut 4 bases from V and 4 bases from J, with 15 bases between. The data stem from a study of blood T cell repertoires in COVID-19. At the level of the study: T cells, B-cell-depleted T cells, or PBMCs supplied cDNA or gDNA.

This TCR was recovered from a woman in her sixties who had recovered from COVID-19. The sequenced sample was PBMCs or T cells enriched from blood (not recorded which). This chain uses TRBV5-4 with TRBJ2-7; D might be TRBD1 (6 bases). The CDR3 DNA reads as TGTGCCAGCAGCAAGGACAGTCTTCTATACGAGCAGTACTTC. Translation gives CASSKDSLLYEQYF.